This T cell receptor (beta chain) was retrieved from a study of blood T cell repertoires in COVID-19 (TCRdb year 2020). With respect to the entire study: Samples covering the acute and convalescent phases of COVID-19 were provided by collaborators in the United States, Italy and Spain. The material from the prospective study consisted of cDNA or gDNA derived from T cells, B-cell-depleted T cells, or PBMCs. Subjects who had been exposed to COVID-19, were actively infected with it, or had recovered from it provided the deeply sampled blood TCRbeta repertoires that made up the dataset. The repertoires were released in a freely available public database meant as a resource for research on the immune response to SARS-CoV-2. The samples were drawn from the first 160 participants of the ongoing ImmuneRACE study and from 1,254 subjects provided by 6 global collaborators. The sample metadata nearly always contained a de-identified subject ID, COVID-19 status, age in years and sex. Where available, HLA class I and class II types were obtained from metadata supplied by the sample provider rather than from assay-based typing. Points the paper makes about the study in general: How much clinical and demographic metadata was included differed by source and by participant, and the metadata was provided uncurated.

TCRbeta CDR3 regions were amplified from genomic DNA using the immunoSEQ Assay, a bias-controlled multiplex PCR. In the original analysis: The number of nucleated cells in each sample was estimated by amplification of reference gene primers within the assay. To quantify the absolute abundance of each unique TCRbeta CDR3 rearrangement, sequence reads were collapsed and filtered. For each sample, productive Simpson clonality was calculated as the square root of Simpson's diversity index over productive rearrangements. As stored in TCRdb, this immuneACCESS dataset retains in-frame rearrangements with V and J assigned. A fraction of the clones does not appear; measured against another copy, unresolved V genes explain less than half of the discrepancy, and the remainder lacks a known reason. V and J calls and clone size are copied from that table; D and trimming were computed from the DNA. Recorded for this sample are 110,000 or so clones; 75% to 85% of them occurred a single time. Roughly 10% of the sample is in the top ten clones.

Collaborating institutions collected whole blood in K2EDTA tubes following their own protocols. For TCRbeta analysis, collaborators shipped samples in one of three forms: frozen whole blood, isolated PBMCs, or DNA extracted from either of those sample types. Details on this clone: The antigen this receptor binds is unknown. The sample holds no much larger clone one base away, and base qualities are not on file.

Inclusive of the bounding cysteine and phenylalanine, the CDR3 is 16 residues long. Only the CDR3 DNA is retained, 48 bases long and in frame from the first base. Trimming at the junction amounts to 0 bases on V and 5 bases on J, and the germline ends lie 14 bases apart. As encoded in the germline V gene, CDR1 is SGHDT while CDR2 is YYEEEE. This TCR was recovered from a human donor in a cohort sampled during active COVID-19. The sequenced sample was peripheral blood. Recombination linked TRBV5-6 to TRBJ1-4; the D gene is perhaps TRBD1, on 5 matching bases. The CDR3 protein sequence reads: CASSLGARAENEKLFF. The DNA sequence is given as TGTGCCAGCAGCTTGGGGGCCAGGGCTGAGAATGAAAAACTGTTTTTT.